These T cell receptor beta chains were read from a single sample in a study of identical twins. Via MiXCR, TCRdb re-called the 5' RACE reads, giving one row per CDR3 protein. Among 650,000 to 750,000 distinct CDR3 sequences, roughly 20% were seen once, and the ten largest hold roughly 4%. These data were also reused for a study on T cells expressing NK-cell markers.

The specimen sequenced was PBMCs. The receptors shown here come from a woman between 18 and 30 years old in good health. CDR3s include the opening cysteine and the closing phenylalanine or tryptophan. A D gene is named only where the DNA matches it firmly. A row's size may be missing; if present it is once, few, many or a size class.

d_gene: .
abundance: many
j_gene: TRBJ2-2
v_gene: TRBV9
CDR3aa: CASSETGELFF
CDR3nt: TGTGCCAGCAGTGAGACCGGGGAGCTGTTTTTT

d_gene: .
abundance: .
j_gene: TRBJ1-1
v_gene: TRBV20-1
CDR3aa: CSASYRARGSTEAFF
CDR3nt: TGCAGTGCTAGCTACAGGGCCCGGGGGAGCACTGAAGCTTTCTTT

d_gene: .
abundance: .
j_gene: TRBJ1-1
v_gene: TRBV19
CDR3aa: CASSIKGEAFF
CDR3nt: TGTGCCAGTAGTATTAAGGGGGAAGCTTTCTTT

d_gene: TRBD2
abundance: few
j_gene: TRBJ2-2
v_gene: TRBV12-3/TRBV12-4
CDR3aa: CASSHPPEREGPKAFGELFF
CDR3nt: TGTGCCAGCAGTCACCCCCCCGAGCGGGAGGGCCCTAAGGCTTTCGGGGAGCTGTTTTTT

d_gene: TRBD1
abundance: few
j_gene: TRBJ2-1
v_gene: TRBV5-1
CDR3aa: CASSQGEWKREQFF
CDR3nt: TGCGCCAGCAGCCAGGGGGAATGGAAGCGTGAGCAGTTCTTC

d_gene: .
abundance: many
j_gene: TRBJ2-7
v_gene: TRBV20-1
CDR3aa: CSASRQALEQYF
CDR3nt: TGCAGTGCTAGCAGACAGGCGCTGGAGCAGTACTTC

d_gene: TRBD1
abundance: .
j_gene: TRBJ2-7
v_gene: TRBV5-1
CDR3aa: CASSLATGDTYEQYF
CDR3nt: TGCGCCAGCAGCTTGGCGACAGGGGACACCTACGAGCAGTACTTC

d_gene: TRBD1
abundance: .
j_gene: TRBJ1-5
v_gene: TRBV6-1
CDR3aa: CASRRPGQVTEQPQHF
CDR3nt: TGTGCCAGCAGGCGACCGGGACAGGTGACTGAGCAGCCCCAGCATTTT

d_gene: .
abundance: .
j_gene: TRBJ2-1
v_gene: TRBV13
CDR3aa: CASSPRMDEQFF
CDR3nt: TGTGCCAGCAGCCCCCGCATGGATGAGCAGTTCTTC

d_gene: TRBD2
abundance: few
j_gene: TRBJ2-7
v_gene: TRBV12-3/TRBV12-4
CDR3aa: CASRPSGSFYEQYF
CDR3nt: TGTGCCAGCCGCCCTAGCGGGAGTTTCTACGAGCAGTACTTC

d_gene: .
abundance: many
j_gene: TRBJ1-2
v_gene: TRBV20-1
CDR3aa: CSARRQPNYGYTF
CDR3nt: TGCAGTGCTCGCCGACAGCCGAACTATGGCTACACCTTC

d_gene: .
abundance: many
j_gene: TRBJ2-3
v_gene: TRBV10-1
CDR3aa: CASSDLRAVDTDTQYF
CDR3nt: TGCGCCAGCAGCGACCTCAGGGCGGTTGACACAGATACGCAGTATTTT

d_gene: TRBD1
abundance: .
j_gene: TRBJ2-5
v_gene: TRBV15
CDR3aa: CATSTRGETQYF
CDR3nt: TGTGCCACCAGCACCAGGGGGGAGACCCAGTACTTC

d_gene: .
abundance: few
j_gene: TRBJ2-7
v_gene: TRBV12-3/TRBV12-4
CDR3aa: CASSSLGASYEQYF
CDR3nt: TGTGCCAGCAGTTCCTTAGGAGCCTCCTACGAGCAGTACTTC

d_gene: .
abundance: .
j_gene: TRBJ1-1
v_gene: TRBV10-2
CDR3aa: CASSKRNTEAFF
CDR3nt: TGCGCCAGCAGTAAAAGGAACACTGAAGCTTTCTTT

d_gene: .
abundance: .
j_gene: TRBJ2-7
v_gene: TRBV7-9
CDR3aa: CASSLSIVYEQYF
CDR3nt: TGTGCCAGCAGCTTAAGCATTGTCTACGAGCAGTACTTC